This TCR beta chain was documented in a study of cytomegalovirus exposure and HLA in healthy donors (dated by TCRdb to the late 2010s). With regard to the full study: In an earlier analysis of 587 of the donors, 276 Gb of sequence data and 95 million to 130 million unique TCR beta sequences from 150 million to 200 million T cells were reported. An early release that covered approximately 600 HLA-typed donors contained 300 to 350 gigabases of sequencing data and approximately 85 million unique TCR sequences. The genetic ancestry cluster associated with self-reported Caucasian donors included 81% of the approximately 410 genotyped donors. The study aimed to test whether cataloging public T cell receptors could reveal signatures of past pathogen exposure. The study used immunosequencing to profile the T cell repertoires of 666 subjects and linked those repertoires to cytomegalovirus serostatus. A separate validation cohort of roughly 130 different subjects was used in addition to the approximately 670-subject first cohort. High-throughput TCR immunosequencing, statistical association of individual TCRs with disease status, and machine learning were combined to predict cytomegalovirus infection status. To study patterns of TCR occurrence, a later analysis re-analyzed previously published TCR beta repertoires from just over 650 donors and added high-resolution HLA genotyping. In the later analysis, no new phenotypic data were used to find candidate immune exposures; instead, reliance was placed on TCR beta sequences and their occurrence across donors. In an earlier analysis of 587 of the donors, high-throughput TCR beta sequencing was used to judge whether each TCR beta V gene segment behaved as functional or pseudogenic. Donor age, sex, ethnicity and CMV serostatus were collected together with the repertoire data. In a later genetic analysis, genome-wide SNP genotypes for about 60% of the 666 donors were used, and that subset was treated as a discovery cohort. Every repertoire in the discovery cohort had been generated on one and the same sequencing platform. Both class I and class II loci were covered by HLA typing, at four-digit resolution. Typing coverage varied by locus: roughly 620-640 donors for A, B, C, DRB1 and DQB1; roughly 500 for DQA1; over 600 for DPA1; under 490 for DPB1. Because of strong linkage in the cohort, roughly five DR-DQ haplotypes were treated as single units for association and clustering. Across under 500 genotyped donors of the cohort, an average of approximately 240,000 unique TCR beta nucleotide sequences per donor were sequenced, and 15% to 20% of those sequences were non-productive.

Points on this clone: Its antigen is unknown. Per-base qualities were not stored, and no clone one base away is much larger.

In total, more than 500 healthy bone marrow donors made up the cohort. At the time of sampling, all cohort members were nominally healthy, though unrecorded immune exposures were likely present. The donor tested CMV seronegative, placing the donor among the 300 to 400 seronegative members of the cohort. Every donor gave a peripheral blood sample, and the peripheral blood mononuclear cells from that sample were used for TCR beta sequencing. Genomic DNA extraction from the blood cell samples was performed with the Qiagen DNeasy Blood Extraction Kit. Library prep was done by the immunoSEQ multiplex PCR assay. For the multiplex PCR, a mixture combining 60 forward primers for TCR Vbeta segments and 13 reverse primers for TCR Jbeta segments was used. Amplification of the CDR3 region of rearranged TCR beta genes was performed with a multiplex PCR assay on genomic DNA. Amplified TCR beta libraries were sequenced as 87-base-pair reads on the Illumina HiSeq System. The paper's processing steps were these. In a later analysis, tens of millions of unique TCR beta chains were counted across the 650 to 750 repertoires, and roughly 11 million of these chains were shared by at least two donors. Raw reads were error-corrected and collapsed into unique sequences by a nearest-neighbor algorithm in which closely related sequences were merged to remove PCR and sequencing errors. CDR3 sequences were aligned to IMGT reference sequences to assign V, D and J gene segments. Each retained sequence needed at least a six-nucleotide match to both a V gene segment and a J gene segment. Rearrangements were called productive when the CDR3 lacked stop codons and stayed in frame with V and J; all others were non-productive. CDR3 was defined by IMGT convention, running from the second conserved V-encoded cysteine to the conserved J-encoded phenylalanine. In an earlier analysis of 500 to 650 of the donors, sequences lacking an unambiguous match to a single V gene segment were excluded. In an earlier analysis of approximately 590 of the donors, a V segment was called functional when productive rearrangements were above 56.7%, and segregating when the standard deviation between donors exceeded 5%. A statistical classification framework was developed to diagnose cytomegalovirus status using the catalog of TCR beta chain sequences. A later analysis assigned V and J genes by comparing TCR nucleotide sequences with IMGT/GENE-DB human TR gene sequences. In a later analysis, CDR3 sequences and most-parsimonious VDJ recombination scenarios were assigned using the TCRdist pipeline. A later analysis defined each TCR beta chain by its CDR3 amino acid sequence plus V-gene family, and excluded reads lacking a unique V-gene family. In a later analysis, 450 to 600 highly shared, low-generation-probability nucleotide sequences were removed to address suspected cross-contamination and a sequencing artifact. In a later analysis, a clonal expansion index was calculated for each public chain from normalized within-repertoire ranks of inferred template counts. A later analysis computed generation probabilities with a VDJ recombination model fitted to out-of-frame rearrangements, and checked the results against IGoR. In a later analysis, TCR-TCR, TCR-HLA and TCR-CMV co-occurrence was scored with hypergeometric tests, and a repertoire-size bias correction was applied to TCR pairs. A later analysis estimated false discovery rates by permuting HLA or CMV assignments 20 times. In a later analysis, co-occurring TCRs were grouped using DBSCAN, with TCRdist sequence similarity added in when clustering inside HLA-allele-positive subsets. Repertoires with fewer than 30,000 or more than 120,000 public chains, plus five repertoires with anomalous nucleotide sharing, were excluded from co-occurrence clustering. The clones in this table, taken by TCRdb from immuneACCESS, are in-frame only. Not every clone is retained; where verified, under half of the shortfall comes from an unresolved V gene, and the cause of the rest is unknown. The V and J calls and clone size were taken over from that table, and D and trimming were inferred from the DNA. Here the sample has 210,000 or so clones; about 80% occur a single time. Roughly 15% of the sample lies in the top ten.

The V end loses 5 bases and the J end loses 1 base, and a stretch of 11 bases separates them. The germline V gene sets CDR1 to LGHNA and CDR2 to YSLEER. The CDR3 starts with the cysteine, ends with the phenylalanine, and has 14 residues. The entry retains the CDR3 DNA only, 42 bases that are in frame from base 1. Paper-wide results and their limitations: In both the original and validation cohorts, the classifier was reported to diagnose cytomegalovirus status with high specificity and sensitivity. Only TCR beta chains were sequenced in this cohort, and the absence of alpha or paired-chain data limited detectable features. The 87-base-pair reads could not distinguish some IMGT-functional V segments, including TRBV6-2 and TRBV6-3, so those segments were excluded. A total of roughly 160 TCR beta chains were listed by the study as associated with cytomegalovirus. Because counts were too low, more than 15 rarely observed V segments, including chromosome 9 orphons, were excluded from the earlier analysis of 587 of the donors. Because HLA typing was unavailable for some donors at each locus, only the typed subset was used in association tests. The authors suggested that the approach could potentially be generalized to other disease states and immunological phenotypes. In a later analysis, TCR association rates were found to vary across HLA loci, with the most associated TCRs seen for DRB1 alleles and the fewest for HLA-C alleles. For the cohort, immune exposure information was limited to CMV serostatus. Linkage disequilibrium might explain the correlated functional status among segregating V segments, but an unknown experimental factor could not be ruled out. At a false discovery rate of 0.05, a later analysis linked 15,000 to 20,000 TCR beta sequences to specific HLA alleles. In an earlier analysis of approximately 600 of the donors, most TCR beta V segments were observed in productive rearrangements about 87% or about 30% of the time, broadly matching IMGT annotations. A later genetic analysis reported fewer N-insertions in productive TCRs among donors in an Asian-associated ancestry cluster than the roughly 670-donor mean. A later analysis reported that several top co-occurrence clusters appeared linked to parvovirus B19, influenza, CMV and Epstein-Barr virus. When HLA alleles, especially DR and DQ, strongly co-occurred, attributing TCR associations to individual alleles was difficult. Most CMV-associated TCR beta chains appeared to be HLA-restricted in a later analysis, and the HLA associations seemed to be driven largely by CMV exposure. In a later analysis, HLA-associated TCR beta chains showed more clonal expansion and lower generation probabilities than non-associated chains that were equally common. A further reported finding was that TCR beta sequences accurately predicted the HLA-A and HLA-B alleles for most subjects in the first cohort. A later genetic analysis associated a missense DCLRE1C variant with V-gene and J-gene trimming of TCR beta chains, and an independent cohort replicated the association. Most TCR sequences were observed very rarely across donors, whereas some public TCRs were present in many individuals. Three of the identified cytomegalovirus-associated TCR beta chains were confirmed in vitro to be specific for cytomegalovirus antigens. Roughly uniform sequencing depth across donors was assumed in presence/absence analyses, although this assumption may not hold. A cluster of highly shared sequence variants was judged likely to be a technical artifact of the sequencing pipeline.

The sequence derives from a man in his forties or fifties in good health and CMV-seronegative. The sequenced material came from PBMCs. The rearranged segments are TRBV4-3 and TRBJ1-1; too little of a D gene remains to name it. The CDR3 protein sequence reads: CASSKFGGNTEAFF. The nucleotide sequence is TGCGCCAGCAGCAAATTCGGCGGGAACACTGAAGCTTTCTTT.